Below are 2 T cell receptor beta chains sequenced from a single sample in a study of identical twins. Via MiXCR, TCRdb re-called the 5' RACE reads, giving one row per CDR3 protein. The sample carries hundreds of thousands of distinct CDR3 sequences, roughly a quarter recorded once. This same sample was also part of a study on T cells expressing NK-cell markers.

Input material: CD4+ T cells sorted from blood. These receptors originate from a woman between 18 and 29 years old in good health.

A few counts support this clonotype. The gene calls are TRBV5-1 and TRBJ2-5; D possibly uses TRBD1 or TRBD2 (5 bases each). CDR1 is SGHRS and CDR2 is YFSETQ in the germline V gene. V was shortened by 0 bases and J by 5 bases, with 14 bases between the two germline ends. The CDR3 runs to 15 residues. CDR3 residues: CASSLGDGPTETQYF. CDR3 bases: TGCGCCAGCAGCTTGGGGGACGGACCCACGGAGACCCAGTACTTC.

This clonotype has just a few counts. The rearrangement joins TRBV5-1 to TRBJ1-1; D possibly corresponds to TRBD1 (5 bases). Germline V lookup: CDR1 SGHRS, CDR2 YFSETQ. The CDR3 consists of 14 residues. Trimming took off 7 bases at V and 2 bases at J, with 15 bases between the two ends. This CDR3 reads CASGLAGTNTEAFF. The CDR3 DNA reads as TGCGCCAGCGGACTTGCGGGGACCAACACTGAAGCTTTCTTT. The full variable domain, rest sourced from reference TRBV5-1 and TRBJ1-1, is KAGVTQTPRYLIKTRGQQVTLSCSPISGHRSVSWYQQTPGQGLQFLFEYFSETQRNKGNFPGRFSGRQFSNSRSEMNVSTLELGDSALYLCASGLAGTNTEAFFGQGTRLTVV.